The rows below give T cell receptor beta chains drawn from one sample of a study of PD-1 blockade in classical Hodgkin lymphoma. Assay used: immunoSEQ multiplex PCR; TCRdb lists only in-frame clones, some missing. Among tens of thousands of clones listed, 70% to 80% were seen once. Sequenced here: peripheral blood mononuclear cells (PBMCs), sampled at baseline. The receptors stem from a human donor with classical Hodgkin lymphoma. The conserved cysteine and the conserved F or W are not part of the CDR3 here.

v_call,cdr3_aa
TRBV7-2,ASSQHRNEQF
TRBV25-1,ASSRGTADTEAF
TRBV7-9,ASSFKAGALQETQY
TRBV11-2,ASSPGTSKSEQF
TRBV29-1,SVSTGWGNSGQF
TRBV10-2,ASSPLYGNTIY
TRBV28,ASGPPRRGVGYT
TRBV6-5,ASTPGGQSYGYT
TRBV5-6,ASSLVSGELF
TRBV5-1,ASSLDSTDTQY
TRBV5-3,ARSSRTSGRDNEQF
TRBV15,ATSRAGVMNTEAF
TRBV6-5,ASSWMDRGSGYT
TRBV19,ASSIIGFNEQF
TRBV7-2,ASTNPEGSYGYT
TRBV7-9,ASSSQAGPRNEQF